This T cell receptor (beta chain) was profiled in a study of CD8+ T cells in alopecia areata. cDNA prepared by RNA extraction and subsequent reverse transcription served as the template for sequencing. Assay: immunoSEQ multiplex PCR; the TCRdb copy retains only in-frame clones and omits some. This sample has roughly 180,000 clones, with approximately 62% found just once. Findings and limits, study-wide: Mouse data revealed clearer TCR sharing than patient data did, a gap possibly tied to HLA.

Trimming stripped 4 bases from V and 7 bases from J, with 11 bases between. The CDR3 covers 14 residues. Germline V gene data show CDR1 as SGHTA and CDR2 as FQGNSA. Notes on this clone: Its antigen is as yet unknown.

Sequencing was performed on CD4+ T cells sorted from blood, taken at week 0. This TCR derives from a human donor with alopecia areata. This chain links TRBV7-2 with TRBJ1-6; no clear D. The CDR3 DNA is TGTGCCAGCAGCTCCGAGGGCCTCAATTCACCCCTCCACTTT. It yields the protein CASSSEGLNSPLHF. Variable domain in full (rest from reference TRBV7-2 and TRBJ1-6): GAGVSQSPSNKVTEKGKDVELRCDPISGHTALYWYRQSLGQGLEFLIYFQGNSAPDKSGLPSDRFSAERTGGSVSTLTIQRTQQEDSAVYLCASSSEGLNSPLHFGNGTRLTVT.